The entry below describes one T cell receptor (beta chain). The antigen is not known. This sample stems from a study of T cells after posttransplantation cyclophosphamide. Study-wide results and limits: Tissue-infiltrating T cells from skin or gut overlapped little with blood T cells. Later post-transplant blood repertoires were often dominated by donor CD8+ memory clones.

Germline V lookup: CDR1 LNHDA, CDR2 SQIVND (reference sequence). This CDR3 spans 14 amino acids. Trimming shortened V by 1 base and J by 0 bases, and 4 bases separated the two germline ends. Libraries were prepared by immunoSEQ multiplex PCR; TCRdb keeps only in-frame clonotypes and omits some of them. The sample holds around 43,000 clones, around 94% seen once. The sample was PBMCs. This sequence was found in a woman between 50 and 59 years old in good health and a related stem cell transplant donor. This chain links TRBV19 with TRBJ1-5, with D unclear. As DNA, the CDR3 is TGTGCCAGTAGTATAGTACTTAGCAATCAGCCCCAGCATTTT. This encodes CASSIVLSNQPQHF.